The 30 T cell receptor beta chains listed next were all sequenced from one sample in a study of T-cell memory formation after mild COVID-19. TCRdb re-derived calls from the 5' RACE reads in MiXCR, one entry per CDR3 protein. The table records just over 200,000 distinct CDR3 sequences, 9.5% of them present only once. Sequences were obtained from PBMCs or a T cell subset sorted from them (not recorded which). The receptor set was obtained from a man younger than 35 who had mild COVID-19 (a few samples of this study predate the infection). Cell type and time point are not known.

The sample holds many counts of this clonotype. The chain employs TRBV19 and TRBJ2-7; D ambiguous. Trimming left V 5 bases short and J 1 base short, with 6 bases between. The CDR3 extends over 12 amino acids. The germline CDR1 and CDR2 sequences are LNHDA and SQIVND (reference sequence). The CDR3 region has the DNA TGTGCCAGTAGTTCCGGTTCCTACGAGCAGTACTTC. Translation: CASSSGSYEQYF.

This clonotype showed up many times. The CDR3 spells CASSLRVDTGYTF. CDR3 nucleotides: TGTGCCAGCAGTTTGCGGGTGGACACTGGCTACACCTTC. This chain joins TRBV27 and TRBJ1-2; D is possibly TRBD1 (5 bases). Germline assignment: CDR1 MNHEY and CDR2 SMNVEV (reference sequence). V gave up 3 bases and J gave up 7 bases, with 12 bases separating them. The CDR3 spans 13 residues.

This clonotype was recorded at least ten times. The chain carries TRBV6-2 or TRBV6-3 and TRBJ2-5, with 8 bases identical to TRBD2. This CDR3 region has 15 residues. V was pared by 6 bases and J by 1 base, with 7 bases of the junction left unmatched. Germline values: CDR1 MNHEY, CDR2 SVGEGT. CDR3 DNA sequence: TGTGCCAGCAGGAGGTTTAGCGGGGTCCAAGAGACCCAGTACTTC. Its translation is CASRRFSGVQETQYF.

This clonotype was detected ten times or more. This CDR3 reads CASSPYRGLGYEQYF. CDR3 bases: TGTGCCAGCAGCCCTTACAGGGGGCTCGGGTACGAGCAGTACTTC. The chain uses TRBV27 and TRBJ2-7; the match to TRBD1 covers 9 bases. Germline CDR1 is MNHEY and CDR2 is SMNVEV (reference sequence). The V segment lost 6 bases and the J segment 4 bases; nucleotides outside the gene matches: 10. CDR3 length: 15 residues.

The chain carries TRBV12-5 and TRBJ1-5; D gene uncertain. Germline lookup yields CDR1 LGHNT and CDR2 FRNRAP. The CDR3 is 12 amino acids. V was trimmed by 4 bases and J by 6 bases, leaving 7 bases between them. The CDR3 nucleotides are TGTGCTAGTGGTTCAGAAGGTCAGCCCCAGCATTTT. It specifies CASGSEGQPQHF. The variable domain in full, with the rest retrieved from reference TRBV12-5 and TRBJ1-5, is DARVTQTPRHKVTEMGQEVTMRCQPILGHNTVFWYRQTMMQGLELLAYFRNRAPLDDSGMPKDRFSAEMPDATLATLKIQPSEPRDSAVYFCASGSEGQPQHFGDGTRLSIL.

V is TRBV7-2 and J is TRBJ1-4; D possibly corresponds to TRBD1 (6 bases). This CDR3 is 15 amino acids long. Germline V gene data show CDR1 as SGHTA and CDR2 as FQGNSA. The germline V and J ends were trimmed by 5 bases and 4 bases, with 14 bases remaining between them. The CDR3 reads CASSTGPGINEKLFF. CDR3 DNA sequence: TGTGCCAGCAGCACAGGGCCCGGGATTAATGAAAAACTGTTTTTT.

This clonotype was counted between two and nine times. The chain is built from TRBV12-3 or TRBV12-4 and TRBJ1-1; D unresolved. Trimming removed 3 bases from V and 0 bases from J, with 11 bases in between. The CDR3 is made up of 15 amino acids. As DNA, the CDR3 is TGTGCCAGCAGTTTCTCCGGGCGGATGAACACTGAAGCTTTCTTT. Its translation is CASSFSGRMNTEAFF.

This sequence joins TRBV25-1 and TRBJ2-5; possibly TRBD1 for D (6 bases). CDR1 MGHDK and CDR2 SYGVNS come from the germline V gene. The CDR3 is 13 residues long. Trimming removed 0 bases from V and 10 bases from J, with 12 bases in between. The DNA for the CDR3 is TGTGCCAGCAGTGAATATCCCACAGGGAACCAGTACTTC. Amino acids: CASSEYPTGNQYF.

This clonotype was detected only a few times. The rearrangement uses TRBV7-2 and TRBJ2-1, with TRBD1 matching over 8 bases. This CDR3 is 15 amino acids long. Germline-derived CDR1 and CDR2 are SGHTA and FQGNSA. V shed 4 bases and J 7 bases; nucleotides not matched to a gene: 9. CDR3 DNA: TGTGCCAGCAGCTCCCGGACAGGGAGTCGGAATGAGCAGTTCTTC. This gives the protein CASSSRTGSRNEQFF.

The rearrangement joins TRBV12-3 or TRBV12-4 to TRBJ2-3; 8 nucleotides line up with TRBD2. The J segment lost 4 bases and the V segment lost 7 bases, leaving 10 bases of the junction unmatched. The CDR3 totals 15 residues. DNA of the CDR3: TGTGCCAGCACCTTAGCGACTAGCGCCGCAGATACGCAGTATTTT. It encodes CASTLATSAADTQYF.

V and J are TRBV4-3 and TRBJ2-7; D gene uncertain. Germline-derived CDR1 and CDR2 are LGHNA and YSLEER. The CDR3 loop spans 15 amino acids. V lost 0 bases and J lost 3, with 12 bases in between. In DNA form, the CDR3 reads TGCGCCAGCAGCCAAGATGGTGGGTGGGACTACGAGCAGTACTTC. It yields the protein CASSQDGGWDYEQYF.

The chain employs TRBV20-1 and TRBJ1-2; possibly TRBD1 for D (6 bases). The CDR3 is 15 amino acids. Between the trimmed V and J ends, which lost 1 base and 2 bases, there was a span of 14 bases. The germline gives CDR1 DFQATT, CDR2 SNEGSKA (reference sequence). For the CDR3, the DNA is TGCAGTGCTAGAGGTCTACAGGGTCGCAACTATGGCTACACCTTC. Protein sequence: CSARGLQGRNYGYTF.

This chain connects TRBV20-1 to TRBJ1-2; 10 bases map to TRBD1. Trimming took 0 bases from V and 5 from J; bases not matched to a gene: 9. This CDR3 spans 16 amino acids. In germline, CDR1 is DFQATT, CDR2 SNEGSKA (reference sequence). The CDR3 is CSARDAGQGLGYGYTF. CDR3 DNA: TGCAGTGCTAGAGATGCGGGACAGGGGTTGGGGTATGGCTACACCTTC.

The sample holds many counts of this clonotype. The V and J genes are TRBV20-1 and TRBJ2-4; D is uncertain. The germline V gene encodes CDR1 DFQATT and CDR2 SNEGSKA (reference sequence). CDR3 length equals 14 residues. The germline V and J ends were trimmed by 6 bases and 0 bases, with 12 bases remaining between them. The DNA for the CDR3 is TGCAGTGCCCTCGGACCGCTAGCCAAAAACATTCAGTACTTC. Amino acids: CSALGPLAKNIQYF.

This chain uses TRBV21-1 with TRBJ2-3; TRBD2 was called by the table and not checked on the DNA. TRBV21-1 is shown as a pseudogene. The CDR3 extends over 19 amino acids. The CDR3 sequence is CASSKVQLAGGPPTDTQYF. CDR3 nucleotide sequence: TGTGCCAGCAGCAAAGTCCAACTAGCGGGGGGGCCACCCACAGATACGCAGTATTTT.

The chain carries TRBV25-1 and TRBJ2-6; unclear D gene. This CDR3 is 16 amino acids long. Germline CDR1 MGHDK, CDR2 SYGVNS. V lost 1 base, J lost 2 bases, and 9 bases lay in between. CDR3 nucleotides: TGTGCCAGCAGTGAATTAGTGGCTGCTGGGGCCAACGTCCTGACTTTC. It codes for CASSELVAAGANVLTF.

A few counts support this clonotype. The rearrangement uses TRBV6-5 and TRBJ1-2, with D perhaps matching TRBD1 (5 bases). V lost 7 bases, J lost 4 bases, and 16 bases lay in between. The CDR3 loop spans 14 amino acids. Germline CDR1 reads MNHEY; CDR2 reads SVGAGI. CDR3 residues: CASTRPQGGYGYTF. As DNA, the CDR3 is TGTGCCAGCACCCGACCCCAGGGTGGCTATGGCTACACCTTC.

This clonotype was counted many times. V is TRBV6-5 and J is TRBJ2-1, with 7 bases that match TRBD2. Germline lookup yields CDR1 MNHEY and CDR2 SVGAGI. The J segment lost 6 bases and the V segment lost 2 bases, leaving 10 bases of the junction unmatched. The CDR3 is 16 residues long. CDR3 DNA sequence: TGTGCCAGCAGTTACGTGGTAGTGGGGAGGGGCAATGAGCAGTTCTTC. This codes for CASSYVVVGRGNEQFF.

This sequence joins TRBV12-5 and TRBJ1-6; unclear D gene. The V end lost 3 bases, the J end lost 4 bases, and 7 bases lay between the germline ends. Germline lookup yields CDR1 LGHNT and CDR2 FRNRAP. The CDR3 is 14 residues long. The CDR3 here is CASGFLGYNSPLHF. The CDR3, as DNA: TGTGCTAGTGGTTTCCTGGGTTATAATTCACCCCTCCACTTT.

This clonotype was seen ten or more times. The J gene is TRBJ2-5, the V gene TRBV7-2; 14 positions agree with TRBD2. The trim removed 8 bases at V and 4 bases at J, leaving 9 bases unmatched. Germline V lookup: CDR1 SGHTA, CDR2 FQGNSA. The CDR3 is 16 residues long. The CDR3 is CASAPRLAGGRETQYF. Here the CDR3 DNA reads TGTGCCAGCGCGCCCCGACTAGCGGGGGGGAGAGAGACCCAGTACTTC.

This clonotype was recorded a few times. The DNA for the CDR3 is TGCGCCAGCAGCTTGGCCGAGACAGGGACCCATGAGCAGTTCTTC. This encodes CASSLAETGTHEQFF. This chain joins TRBV5-1 and TRBJ2-1; 7 nucleotides align to TRBD1. Germline assignment: CDR1 SGHRS and CDR2 YFSETQ. V shed 0 bases and J 8 bases; nucleotides not matched to a gene: 8. The CDR3 spans 15 residues.

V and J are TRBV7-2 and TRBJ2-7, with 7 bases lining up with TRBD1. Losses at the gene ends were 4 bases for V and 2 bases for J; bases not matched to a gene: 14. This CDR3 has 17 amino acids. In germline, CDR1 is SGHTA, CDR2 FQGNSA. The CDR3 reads CASSYRKTGFNTYEQYV. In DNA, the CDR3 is TGTGCCAGCAGCTACAGAAAGACAGGGTTTAATACCTACGAGCAGTACGTC.

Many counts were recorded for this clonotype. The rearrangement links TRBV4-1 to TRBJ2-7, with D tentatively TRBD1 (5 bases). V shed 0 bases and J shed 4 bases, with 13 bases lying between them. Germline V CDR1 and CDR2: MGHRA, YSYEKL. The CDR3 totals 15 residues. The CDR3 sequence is CASSQERGGLYEQYF. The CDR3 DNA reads TGCGCCAGCAGCCAAGAAAGGGGCGGATTATACGAGCAGTACTTC.

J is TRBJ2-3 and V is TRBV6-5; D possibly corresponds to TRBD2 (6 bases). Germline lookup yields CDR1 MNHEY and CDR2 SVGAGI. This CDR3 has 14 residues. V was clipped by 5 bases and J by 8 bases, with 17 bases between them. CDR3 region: CASSLTRWGRTQYF. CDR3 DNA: TGTGCCAGCAGTCTGACTAGGTGGGGACGTACGCAGTATTTT.

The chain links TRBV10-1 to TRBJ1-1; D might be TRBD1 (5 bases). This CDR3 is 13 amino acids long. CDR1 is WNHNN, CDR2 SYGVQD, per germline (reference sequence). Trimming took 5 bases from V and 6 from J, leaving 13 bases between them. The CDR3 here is CASSWGGAAEAFF. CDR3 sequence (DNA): TGCGCCAGCAGTTGGGGGGGAGCGGCTGAAGCTTTCTTT.

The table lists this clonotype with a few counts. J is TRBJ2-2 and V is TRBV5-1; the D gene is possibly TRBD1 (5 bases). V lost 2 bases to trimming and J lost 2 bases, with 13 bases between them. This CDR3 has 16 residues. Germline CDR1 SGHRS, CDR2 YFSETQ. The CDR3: CASSFQGLGNTGELFF. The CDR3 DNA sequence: TGCGCCAGCAGCTTTCAGGGTCTAGGAAACACCGGGGAGCTGTTTTTT.

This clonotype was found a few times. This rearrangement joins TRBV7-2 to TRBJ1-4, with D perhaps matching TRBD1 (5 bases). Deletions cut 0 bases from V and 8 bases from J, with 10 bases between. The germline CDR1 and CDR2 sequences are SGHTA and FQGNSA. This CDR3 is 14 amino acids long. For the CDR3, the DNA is TGTGCCAGCAGCTTAGCGGCGGGGGACGAAAAACTGTTTTTT. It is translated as CASSLAAGDEKLFF.

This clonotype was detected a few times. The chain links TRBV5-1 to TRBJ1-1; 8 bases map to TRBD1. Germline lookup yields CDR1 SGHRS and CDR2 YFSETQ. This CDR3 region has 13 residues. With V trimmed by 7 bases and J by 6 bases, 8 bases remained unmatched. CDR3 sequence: CASVRDRSSEAFF. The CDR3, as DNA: TGCGCCAGCGTCCGGGACAGGAGCTCTGAAGCTTTCTTT. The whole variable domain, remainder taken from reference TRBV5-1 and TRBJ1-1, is KAGVTQTPRYLIKTRGQQVTLSCSPISGHRSVSWYQQTPGQGLQFLFEYFSETQRNKGNFPGRFSGRQFSNSRSEMNVSTLELGDSALYLCASVRDRSSEAFFGQGTRLTVV.

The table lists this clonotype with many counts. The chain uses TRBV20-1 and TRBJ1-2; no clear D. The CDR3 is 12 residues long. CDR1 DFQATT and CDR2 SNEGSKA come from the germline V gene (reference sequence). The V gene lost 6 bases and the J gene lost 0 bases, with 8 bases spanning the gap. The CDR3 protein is CSAEASNYGYTF. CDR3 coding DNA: TGCAGTGCCGAGGCATCTAACTATGGCTACACCTTC.

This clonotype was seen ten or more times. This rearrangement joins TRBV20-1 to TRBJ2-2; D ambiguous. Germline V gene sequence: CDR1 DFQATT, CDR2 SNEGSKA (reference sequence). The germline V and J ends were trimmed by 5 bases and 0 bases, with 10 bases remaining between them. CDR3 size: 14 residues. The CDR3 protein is CSAWEQTNTGELFF. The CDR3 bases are TGCAGTGCTTGGGAACAGACGAACACCGGGGAGCTGTTTTTT.